The 19 T cell receptor beta chains presented below share a single source sample, sequenced in a study of blood T cell repertoires in COVID-19. Sequencing was performed with immunoSEQ multiplex PCR; in TCRdb, only in-frame clones are kept and a portion is missing. The table lists about 68,000 clones, around 83% of them singletons, with over 4% in the top ten. What was sequenced was peripheral blood. All receptors derive from a man aged 45-60 years with acute or convalescent COVID-19.

The V call is TRBV18, the J call TRBJ1-4; the D gene is possibly TRBD1 (5 bases). Germline values: CDR1 KGHSH, CDR2 LQKENI. The CDR3 contains 14 residues. Trimming took 3 bases from V and 7 from J, leaving 12 bases between them. CDR3 region: CASSPGQGGEKLFF. The CDR3 DNA reads TGTGCCAGCTCACCTGGGCAGGGAGGTGAAAAACTGTTTTTT.

The V gene is TRBV30, the J gene TRBJ2-1; tentative D call: TRBD1 (6 bases). Germline CDR1 GTSNPN, CDR2 SVGIG (reference sequence). V lost 4 bases and J 6 bases, leaving 19 bases between the germline ends. This CDR3 is built from 15 residues. The CDR3 DNA is TGTGCCTGGACCCACCTGGGGGCAAGGCGCAATGAGCAGTTCTTC. It yields the protein CAWTHLGARRNEQFF. The variable domain in full, with the rest retrieved from reference TRBV30 and TRBJ2-1, is SQTIHQWPATLVQPVGSPLSLECTVEGTSNPNLYWYRQAAGRGLQLLFYSVGIGQISSEVPQNLSASRPQDRQFILSSKKLLLSDSGFYLCAWTHLGARRNEQFFGPGTRLTVL.

V and J are TRBV4-1 and TRBJ2-1; D is uncertain. Germline V gene lookup returns CDR1 MGHRA and CDR2 YSYEKL. This CDR3 is 13 amino acids long. V was clipped by 5 bases and J by 8 bases, with 13 bases between them. CDR3 DNA: TGCGCCAGCAGCAGCCCTGGAGTCCATGAGCAGTTCTTC. It translates to CASSSPGVHEQFF.

This chain uses TRBV19 with TRBJ1-6, with TRBD1 matching over 7 bases. This CDR3 has 18 residues. CDR1 and CDR2 from the germline V gene are LNHDA and SQIVND (reference sequence). Losses at the gene ends were 1 base for V and 6 bases for J; bases not matched to a gene: 12. The CDR3 region has the DNA TGTGCCAGTAGTATAGGAGCACAGGGGACCAATATTAATTCACCCCTCCACTTT. Amino acids: CASSIGAQGTNINSPLHF.

This clone appeared once. The V and J genes are TRBV6-6 and TRBJ1-5; no definite D call. Per the germline V gene, CDR1 is MNHNY and CDR2 is SVGAGI (reference sequence). The CDR3 runs 12 residues. Between the trimmed V and J ends, which lost 6 bases and 3 bases, there was a span of 6 bases. The CDR3 spells CASSTDNQPQHF. The CDR3 region has the DNA TGTGCCAGCAGCACAGACAATCAGCCCCAGCATTTT.

This chain connects TRBV9 to TRBJ1-1; maybe TRBD1 (6 bases). V lost 4 bases, J lost 2 bases, and 15 bases lay in between. The CDR3 contains 15 residues. CDR1 and CDR2 from the germline V gene are SGDLS and YYNGEE. DNA of the CDR3: TGTGCCAGCAGCTCCTCCGGGACACCCAACACTGAAGCTTTCTTT. It codes for CASSSSGTPNTEAFF.

This clone was detected once. The gene calls are TRBV3-1 (or the pseudogene TRBV3-2) and TRBJ2-7, with D maybe TRBD2 (5 bases). The CDR3 has 16 residues. Between the trimmed V and J ends, which lost 3 bases and 3 bases, there was a span of 18 bases. Germline assignment: CDR1 LGHDT and CDR2 YNNKEL (reference sequence). CDR3 in amino acids: CASSHRGRTSNYEQYF. CDR3 in DNA: TGTGCCAGCAGCCACCGGGGAAGGACGTCCAACTACGAGCAGTACTTC.

This chain joins TRBV5-6 and TRBJ1-2; 8 bases fit TRBD1. The ends lost 4 bases at V and 3 bases at J; junction bases unmatched: 11. Germline CDR1 and CDR2: SGHDT and YYEEEE. The CDR3 is made up of 16 amino acids. The chain's CDR3 is CASSRLDRADYYGYTF. The CDR3 DNA is TGTGCCAGCAGCCGTTTGGACAGGGCGGATTACTATGGCTACACCTTC.

This chain links TRBV10-2 with TRBJ2-6; 12 nucleotides line up with TRBD2. Germline lookup yields CDR1 WSHSY and CDR2 SAAADI. The J segment lost 2 bases and the V segment lost 5 bases, leaving 7 bases of the junction unmatched. The CDR3 is 18 residues long. The CDR3 here is CASSMILAGGAGANVLTF. CDR3 coding DNA: TGCGCCAGCAGTATGATTCTAGCGGGAGGGGCTGGGGCCAACGTCCTGACTTTC.

The chain combines TRBV30 with TRBJ2-3; 9 positions agree with TRBD2. The CDR3 contains 11 residues. Trimming took 4 bases from V and 10 from J; bases not matched to a gene: 3. The germline CDR1 and CDR2 sequences are GTSNPN and SVGIG (reference sequence). Written as DNA, the CDR3 is TGTGCCTGGAATAGCGGGAGCGCGCAGTATTTT. Translated, it gives CAWNSGSAQYF.

V gene TRBV2 combines with J gene TRBJ1-1; D not certain. Germline-derived CDR1 and CDR2 are SNHLY and FYNNEI. This CDR3 is built from 12 residues. V was shortened by 5 bases and J by 7 bases, with 11 bases between the two germline ends. The CDR3 sequence is CASSTDSREAFF. The CDR3 DNA sequence: TGTGCCAGCAGTACTGACTCTCGTGAAGCTTTCTTT. Together with reference TRBV2 and TRBJ1-1, the CDR3 gives the full variable domain: EPEVTQTPSHQVTQMGQEVILRCVPISNHLYFYWYRQILGQKVEFLVSFYNNEISEKSEIFDDQFSVERPDGSNFTLKIRSTKLEDSAMYFCASSTDSREAFFGQGTRLTVV.

The V and J genes are TRBV4-1 and TRBJ2-5; D is perhaps TRBD1 (6 bases). The CDR3 consists of 19 residues. Germline lookup yields CDR1 MGHRA and CDR2 YSYEKL. The germline V and J ends were trimmed by 0 bases and 3 bases, with 23 bases remaining between them. CDR3 amino acids: CASSQEHSGAIPKEETQYF. In nucleotides, the CDR3 is TGCGCCAGCAGCCAAGAACATTCAGGGGCGATTCCGAAGGAAGAGACCCAGTACTTC.

The chain joins TRBV19 to TRBJ2-1; weak D call: TRBD1 (5 bases). Germline loops: CDR1 LNHDA, CDR2 SQIVND (reference sequence). V was clipped by 5 bases and J by 6 bases, with 14 bases between them. The CDR3 runs 14 residues. The CDR3 is CASSQPAGRNEQFF. DNA for the CDR3: TGTGCCAGTAGTCAACCGGCAGGGCGCAATGAGCAGTTCTTC.

This chain uses TRBV11-3 with TRBJ2-2; D is undetermined. Germline CDR1 is SGHNT and CDR2 is YENEEA. The CDR3 consists of 15 residues. Trimming took off 0 bases at V and 0 bases at J, with 5 bases between the two ends. The CDR3 nucleotides are TGTGCCAGCAGCTTAGACAGGCCGAACACCGGGGAGCTGTTTTTT. This gives the protein CASSLDRPNTGELFF. The entire variable domain, with the rest obtained from reference TRBV11-3 and TRBJ2-2, is as follows: EAGVVQSPRYKIIEKKQPVAFWCNPISGHNTLYWYLQNLGQGPELLIRYENEEAVDDSQLPKDRFSAERLKGVDSTLKIQPAELGDSAVYLCASSLDRPNTGELFFGEGSRLTVL.

The V call is TRBV6-4, the J call TRBJ2-1, with a weak D call TRBD1 (6 bases). CDR3 size: 15 residues. From germline, CDR1 is MRHNA and CDR2 SNTAGT. Trimming shortened V by 4 bases and J by 3 bases, and 13 bases separated the two germline ends. The CDR3 nucleotides read TGTGCCAGCAGTGCTACCCGGACAGACTACAATGAGCAGTTCTTC. As protein: CASSATRTDYNEQFF.

About this clone: The identical CDR3 is also encoded by other nucleotide sequences in the sample. V is TRBV11-3 and J is TRBJ2-4, with 9 nucleotides matching TRBD1. CDR1 is SGHNT and CDR2 is YENEEA in the germline V gene. CDR3 length equals 16 residues. Trimming removed 1 base from V and 1 base from J; junction bases left unmatched: 2. CDR3 DNA sequence: TGTGCCAGCAGCTTAGGTGGGACAGGGGCCAAAAACATTCAGTACTTC. Encoded protein: CASSLGGTGAKNIQYF.

This chain uses TRBV12-5 with TRBJ1-1, with D possibly being TRBD1 (5 bases). The CDR3 length is 14 residues. Germline assignment: CDR1 LGHNT and CDR2 FRNRAP. Trimming shortened V by 5 bases and J by 3 bases, and 13 bases separated the two germline ends. The CDR3 protein is CASGPGRGDTEAFF. The DNA for the CDR3 is TGTGCTAGTGGTCCGGGACGGGGGGACACTGAAGCTTTCTTT.

The rearrangement uses TRBV9 and TRBJ2-6; D is perhaps TRBD2 (6 bases). Between the trimmed V and J ends, which lost 4 bases and 7 bases, there was a span of 21 bases. Germline V gene lookup returns CDR1 SGDLS and CDR2 YYNGEE. The CDR3 contains 17 residues. The CDR3 DNA reads TGTGCCAGCAGCCCTCCTATCGGGGCGGGGCCCGCCAACGTCCTGACTTTC. Protein sequence: CASSPPIGAGPANVLTF.

This chain connects TRBV9 to TRBJ1-5; D might be TRBD1 (6 bases). V was pared by 3 bases and J by 3 bases, with 10 bases between. There are 14 residues in the CDR3. The germline gives CDR1 SGDLS, CDR2 YYNGEE. Here the CDR3 DNA reads TGTGCCAGCAGCGGGGGACAACCCAATCAGCCCCAGCATTTT. Residues: CASSGGQPNQPQHF.